This T cell receptor (beta chain) was sequenced in a study of blood T cell repertoires in COVID-19. Across the study: The United States, Italy and Spain provided the acute and convalescent COVID-19 samples.

Profiling relied on immunoSEQ multiplex PCR, and the TCRdb table lists in-frame clones only, not all of them. The profile shows roughly 440,000 clones, 88% of them singletons. Germline V gives CDR1 SGDLS, CDR2 YYNGEE. Deletions cut 0 bases from V and 0 bases from J, with 7 bases between. The CDR3 extends over 14 amino acids. Seattle patient enrollment occurred during active infection, with longitudinal follow-up thereafter. The sequenced sample was peripheral blood. The rearrangement uses TRBV9 and TRBJ2-7; D remains unclear. The origin of this receptor is a woman in her forties or fifties with COVID-19, enrolled during active disease. CDR3 in DNA: TGTGCCAGCAGCGTAGTTAGCAGCTCCTACGAGCAGTACTTC. Translated: CASSVVSSSYEQYF. Full variable domain (rest looked up from reference TRBV9 and TRBJ2-7): DSGVTQTPKHLITATGQRVTLRCSPRSGDLSVYWYQQSLDQGLQFLIQYYNGEERAKGNILERFSAQQFPDLHSELNLSSLELGDSALYFCASSVVSSSYEQYFGPGTRLTVT.